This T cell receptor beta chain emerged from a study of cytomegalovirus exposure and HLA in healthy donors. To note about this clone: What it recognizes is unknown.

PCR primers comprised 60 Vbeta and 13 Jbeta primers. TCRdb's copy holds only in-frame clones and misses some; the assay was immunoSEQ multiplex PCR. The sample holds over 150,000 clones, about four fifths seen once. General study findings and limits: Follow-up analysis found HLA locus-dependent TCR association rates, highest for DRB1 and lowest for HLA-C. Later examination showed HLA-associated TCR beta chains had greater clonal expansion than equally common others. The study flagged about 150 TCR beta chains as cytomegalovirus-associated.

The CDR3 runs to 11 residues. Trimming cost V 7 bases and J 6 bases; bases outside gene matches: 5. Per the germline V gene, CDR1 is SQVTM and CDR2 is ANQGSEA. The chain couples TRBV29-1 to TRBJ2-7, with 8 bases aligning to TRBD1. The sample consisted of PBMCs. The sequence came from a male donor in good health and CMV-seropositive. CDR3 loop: CSAYTGGEQYF. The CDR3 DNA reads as TGCAGCGCGTATACAGGGGGCGAGCAGTACTTC.